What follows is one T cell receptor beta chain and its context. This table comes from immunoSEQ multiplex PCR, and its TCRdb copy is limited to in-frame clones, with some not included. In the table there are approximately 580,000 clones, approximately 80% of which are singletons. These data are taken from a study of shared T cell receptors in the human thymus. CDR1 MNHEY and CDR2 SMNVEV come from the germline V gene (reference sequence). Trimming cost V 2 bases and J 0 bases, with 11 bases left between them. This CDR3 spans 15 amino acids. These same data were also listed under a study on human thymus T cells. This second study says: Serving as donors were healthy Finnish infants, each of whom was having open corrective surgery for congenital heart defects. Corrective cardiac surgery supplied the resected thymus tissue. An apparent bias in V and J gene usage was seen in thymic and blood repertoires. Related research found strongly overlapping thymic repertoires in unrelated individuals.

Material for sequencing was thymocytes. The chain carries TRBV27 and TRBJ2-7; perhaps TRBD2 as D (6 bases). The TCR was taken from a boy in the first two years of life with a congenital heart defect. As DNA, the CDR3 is TGTGCCAGCAGTTTACGGCTAGCGATCTCCTACGAGCAGTACTTC. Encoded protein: CASSLRLAISYEQYF.